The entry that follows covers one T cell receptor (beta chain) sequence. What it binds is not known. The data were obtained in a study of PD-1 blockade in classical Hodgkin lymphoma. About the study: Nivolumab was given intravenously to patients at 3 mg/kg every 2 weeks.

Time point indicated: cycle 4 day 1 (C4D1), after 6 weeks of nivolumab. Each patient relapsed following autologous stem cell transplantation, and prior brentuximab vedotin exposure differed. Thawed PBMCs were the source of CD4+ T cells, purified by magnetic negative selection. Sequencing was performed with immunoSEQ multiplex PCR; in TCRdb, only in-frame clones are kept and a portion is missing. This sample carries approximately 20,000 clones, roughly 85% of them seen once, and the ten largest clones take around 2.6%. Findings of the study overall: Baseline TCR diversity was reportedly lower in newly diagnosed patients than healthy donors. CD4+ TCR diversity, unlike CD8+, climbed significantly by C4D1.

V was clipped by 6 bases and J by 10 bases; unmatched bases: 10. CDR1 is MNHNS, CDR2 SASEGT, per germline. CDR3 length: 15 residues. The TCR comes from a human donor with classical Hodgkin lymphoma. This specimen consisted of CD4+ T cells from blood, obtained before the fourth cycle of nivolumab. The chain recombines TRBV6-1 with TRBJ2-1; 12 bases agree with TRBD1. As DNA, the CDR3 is TGTGCCAGCAGCCCCCTGGGACAGGGGGCGGGGGAGCAGTTCTTC. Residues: CASSPLGQGAGEQFF.